These T cell receptor beta chains were read from a single sample in a study of cytomegalovirus exposure and HLA in healthy donors. Only in-frame clones appear in the TCRdb table, and some are missing; sequencing was by immunoSEQ multiplex PCR. The table records 100,000 to 150,000 clones, around 80% of them present only once. The sequenced material came from PBMCs. The receptors derive from a man younger than 45 in good health and CMV-seronegative. Both conserved end residues are part of each CDR3. The order of the fields is V gene, clone size, J gene, CDR3 length, D gene, CDR3 protein, CDR3 DNA. The D gene is left open where the match is weak. Only part of the rows carry a size: once, few, many, or a class if the clone is expanded.

TRBV29-1,-,TRBJ1-1,14,TRBD1,CSVPGTGGVTEAFF,TGCAGCGTTCCCGGGACAGGGGGCGTCACTGAAGCTTTCTTT
TRBV5-1,-,TRBJ2-6,17,TRBD1,CASSLQGARAGANVLTF,TGCGCCAGCAGCTTACAGGGGGCTAGAGCTGGGGCCAACGTCCTGACTTTC
TRBV9,-,TRBJ2-1,20,TRBD2,CASSVEGVRLAGGWGNEQFF,TGTGCCAGCAGCGTAGAAGGCGTGAGACTAGCGGGAGGGTGGGGCAATGAGCAGTTCTTC
TRBV7-2,-,TRBJ1-5,13,-,CASSYSGNQPQHF,TGTGCCAGCAGCTACTCAGGGAATCAGCCCCAGCATTTT
TRBV18,-,TRBJ1-4,15,TRBD1,CASSLNRGKVEKLFF,TGTGCCAGCTCCCTTAACAGGGGGAAGGTTGAAAAACTGTTTTTT
TRBV7-7,-,TRBJ2-1,19,TRBD2,CASSCWASGRGAPYNEQFF,TGTGCCAGCAGTTGTTGGGCTAGCGGGAGAGGGGCCCCATACAATGAGCAGTTCTTC
TRBV5-6,few,TRBJ1-5,15,-,CASSLGGQLRKPQHF,TGTGCCAGCAGCTTGGGGGGGCAGTTGAGGAAACCCCAGCATTTT
TRBV5-1,-,TRBJ2-2,19,-,CASSLVLAGGPSTTGELFF,TGCGCCAGCAGCTTGGTTTTGGCAGGGGGGCCGTCGACCACCGGGGAGCTGTTTTTT
TRBV29-1,-,TRBJ2-1,14,-,CSVPRDMTYNEQFF,TGCAGCGTCCCCCGGGATATGACCTACAATGAGCAGTTCTTC
TRBV27,-,TRBJ1-5,15,TRBD1,CASSLWPGGGQPQHF,TGTGCCAGCAGTTTATGGCCAGGGGGCGGACAGCCCCAGCATTTT
TRBV28,once,TRBJ1-1,15,TRBD1,CASSLPTGGNTEAFF,TGTGCCAGCAGTCTCCCGACAGGGGGAAACACTGAAGCTTTCTTT
TRBV19,-,TRBJ2-1,17,-,CASSIGPNRASYNEQFF,TGTGCCAGTAGTATAGGGCCGAACAGGGCCTCCTACAATGAGCAGTTCTTC
TRBV15,-,TRBJ2-3,17,-,CATTMSRGLVRPDTQYF,TGTGCCACCACCATGTCCCGGGGACTTGTCCGCCCAGATACGCAGTATTTT
TRBV7-2,-,TRBJ2-2,14,-,CASRSSRDTGELFF,TGTGCCAGCAGATCTAGCCGGGACACCGGGGAGCTGTTTTTT
TRBV29-1,-,TRBJ1-5,13,TRBD1,CSAWTGLNQPQHF,TGCAGCGCCTGGACAGGGTTAAATCAGCCCCAGCATTTT
TRBV7-9,-,TRBJ1-2,15,TRBD1,CASSLQGSNGDGYTF,TGTGCCAGCAGCCTACAGGGGAGTAACGGTGATGGCTACACCTTC
TRBV7-3,-,TRBJ1-1,14,-,CASSRSRGNTEAFF,TGTGCCAGCAGCCGTTCCCGAGGTAACACTGAAGCTTTCTTT
TRBV29-1,-,TRBJ2-1,14,-,CSVENPRDLDEQFF,TGCAGCGTTGAGAATCCCAGGGACTTGGATGAGCAGTTCTTC
TRBV5-1,few,TRBJ2-3,19,TRBD2,CASSLGGGLAGEDPDTQYF,TGCGCCAGCAGCTTAGGGGGGGGACTAGCGGGAGAGGATCCAGATACGCAGTATTTT
TRBV25-1,-,TRBJ2-7,15,TRBD1,CASSESPDRGQEQYF,TGTGCCAGCAGTGAATCTCCTGACAGGGGCCAAGAGCAGTACTTC
TRBV19,-,TRBJ1-1,12,-,CASSIGWTEAFF,TGTGCCAGTAGTATAGGATGGACTGAAGCCTTCTTT
TRBV9,-,TRBJ1-1,14,-,CASSVERVGTEAFF,TGTGCCAGCAGCGTAGAGAGGGTGGGGACTGAAGCTTTCTTT
TRBV19,-,TRBJ1-4,15,-,CASSIYRAGNEKLFF,TGTGCCAGTAGTATTTACAGGGCCGGCAATGAAAAACTGTTTTTT
TRBV29-1,few,TRBJ2-3,17,-,CSVEEGMTAIFPDTQYF,TGCAGCGTTGAAGAAGGGATGACAGCCATATTCCCGGATACGCAGTATTTT
TRBV2,-,TRBJ2-3,11,-,CASHYPESQYF,TGTGCCAGCCACTACCCGGAGTCGCAGTATTTT
TRBV11-3,-,TRBJ2-1,16,TRBD2,CASSSTSGGHYNEQFF,TGTGCCAGCAGTTCTACTAGCGGGGGCCACTACAATGAGCAGTTCTTC
TRBV27,-,TRBJ2-7,14,-,CASSLSEQWYEQYF,TGTGCCAGCAGTTTATCGGAGCAATGGTACGAGCAGTACTTC
TRBV7-2,-,TRBJ1-5,14,-,CASSREWGDQPQHF,TGTGCCAGCAGCCGAGAATGGGGGGATCAGCCCCAGCATTTT
TRBV2,-,TRBJ1-1,15,-,CASSDWDLTGTEAFF,TGTGCCAGCAGTGACTGGGATCTTACGGGGACTGAAGCTTTCTTT
TRBV5-1,-,TRBJ1-6,16,-,CASSLSGLSGNSPLHF,TGCGCCAGCAGCTTGAGCGGGTTGTCGGGAAATTCACCCCTCCACTTT
TRBV5-1,-,TRBJ1-1,17,-,CASSLARNSLMNTEAFF,TGCGCCAGCAGCTTGGCAAGAAATAGCTTGATGAACACTGAAGCTTTCTTT
TRBV15,-,TRBJ2-1,19,TRBD2,CATSRAYRTSGRRSNEQFF,TGTGCCACCAGCAGAGCATACCGGACTAGCGGGAGAAGATCCAATGAGCAGTTCTTC
TRBV7-9,-,TRBJ1-1,12,-,CASSLGVGRAFF,TGTGCCAGCAGCTTGGGCGTGGGGCGAGCTTTCTTT
TRBV9,-,TRBJ2-2,15,-,CASSVDGGHTGELFF,TGTGCCAGCAGCGTAGACGGGGGGCACACCGGGGAGCTGTTTTTT
TRBV6-6,-,TRBJ2-7,14,-,CASSYDGSSYEQYF,TGTGCCAGCAGTTATGACGGGAGTTCTTACGAGCAGTACTTC
TRBV11-2,-,TRBJ1-6,15,-,CASSLDVGGNSPLHF,TGTGCCAGCAGCTTAGATGTTGGGGGGAATTCACCCCTCCACTTT
TRBV6-5,-,TRBJ2-2,15,TRBD2,CASSRGGGNTGELFF,TGTGCCAGCAGTCGAGGCGGGGGGAACACCGGGGAGCTGTTTTTT
TRBV19,few,TRBJ1-5,14,-,CASSIRQGNQPQHF,TGTGCCAGTAGTATCCGACAGGGCAATCAGCCCCAGCATTTT
TRBV5-4,-,TRBJ2-5,13,-,CASSLGGEETQYF,TGTGCCAGCAGCTTGGGCGGGGAAGAGACCCAGTACTTC
TRBV7-6,-,TRBJ1-6,15,TRBD1,CASSPWGQDNSPLHF,TGTGCCAGCAGCCCCTGGGGACAGGATAATTCACCCCTCCACTTT
TRBV28,-,TRBJ2-7,13,TRBD1,CASGLLTGVGQYF,TGTGCCAGTGGTTTATTGACAGGGGTAGGGCAGTACTTC
TRBV6-5,few,TRBJ2-5,13,TRBD2,CASSLAGPETQYF,TGTGCCAGCAGTTTAGCGGGGCCAGAGACCCAGTACTTC
TRBV6-1,-,TRBJ1-1,14,-,CASSERGGGTEAFF,TGTGCCAGCAGTGAACGAGGGGGAGGGACTGAAGCTTTCTTT
TRBV5-4,-,TRBJ2-7,11,-,CASSLLGEQYF,TGTGCCAGCAGCTTGCTCGGCGAGCAGTACTTC
TRBV5-1,once,TRBJ2-3,19,TRBD2,CASSSGLAGATSSTDTQYF,TGCGCCAGCAGCTCTGGACTAGCGGGAGCGACGAGTAGCACAGATACACAGTATTTT
TRBV2,-,TRBJ1-5,13,TRBD1,CASTLTGVFAQHF,TGTGCCAGCACCTTGACAGGGGTTTTTGCCCAGCATTTT
TRBV30,-,TRBJ1-4,14,TRBD1,CACARDSGNEKLFF,TGTGCCTGCGCCCGGGACAGTGGGAATGAAAAACTGTTTTTT
TRBV2,-,TRBJ2-1,15,TRBD2,CASSVLAGSYNEQFF,TGTGCCAGCAGCGTACTAGCGGGGTCGTACAATGAGCAGTTCTTC
TRBV2,-,TRBJ2-1,16,-,CASSLHRTRGNDEQFF,TGTGCCAGCAGTTTACACAGAACAAGAGGGAATGATGAGCAGTTCTTC
TRBV2,-,TRBJ1-5,14,TRBD1,CASSLSTGSQPQHF,TGCGCCAGCAGTCTTTCGACAGGGTCCCAGCCCCAGCATTTT
TRBV20-1,-,TRBJ1-5,11,-,CSVTHNQPQHF,TGCAGTGTCACTCACAATCAGCCCCAGCATTTT
TRBV28,-,TRBJ1-6,14,-,CASSLQRDNSPLHF,TGTGCCAGCAGTTTACAACGGGATAATTCACCCCTCCACTTT
TRBV7-9,-,TRBJ2-3,16,TRBD2,CASTRSTSGSTDTQYF,TGTGCCAGCACCAGGAGCACTAGCGGTAGCACAGATACGCAGTATTTT
TRBV5-8,-,TRBJ1-2,14,-,CASSVQSANYGYTF,TGTGCCAGCAGCGTTCAATCGGCTAACTATGGCTACACCTTC
TRBV6-1,-,TRBJ2-2,14,-,CASLWSGNTGELFF,TGTGCCAGCCTATGGAGCGGGAACACCGGGGAGCTGTTTTTT
TRBV13,-,TRBJ1-5,13,TRBD1,CASSFDRDQPQHF,TGTGCCAGCAGCTTCGACAGGGATCAGCCCCAGCATTTT
TRBV25-1,-,TRBJ1-1,12,-,CASSPPTHRAFF,TGTGCCAGCAGTCCCCCGACGCACAGAGCTTTCTTT
TRBV2,few,TRBJ1-4,14,TRBD1,CASRGQGAMEKLFF,TGTGCCAGCCGTGGGCAGGGGGCGATGGAAAAACTGTTTTTT
TRBV6-5,-,TRBJ1-5,13,-,CASSLQGFQPQHF,TGTGCCAGCAGTTTACAGGGTTTTCAGCCCCAGCATTTT